This T cell receptor beta chain was sequenced in a study of T cell repertoires in cytomegalovirus infection. Findings and limits, study-wide: The cumulative frequency of public TCR beta families distinguished individuals who carried CMV together with the relevant HLA. It was HLA-C-restricted CMV-specific TCR beta clonotypes that dominated the response ex vivo.

TCRdb redid the calling of the reads with MiXCR, one entry per CDR3 protein. The sample has 700,000 to 850,000 distinct CDR3 sequences, 30% to 35% seen once. The CDR3 loop spans 12 amino acids. CDR1 and CDR2 (germline): DFQATT, SNEGSKA (reference sequence). V was shortened by 3 bases and J by 5 bases, with 11 bases between the two germline ends. A word on this clonotype: Its target is unknown.

Sequencing used cultured CD8+ T cells from PBMCs, obtained from culture after CMV antigen stimulation. The receptor was derived from a human donor in good health (CMV status not recorded). Some clones in this sample may be carry-over from other donors' samples. The chain uses TRBV20-1 and TRBJ2-7; D is unresolved. In nucleotides, the CDR3 is TGCAGTGCTAGCCAAGGGTTCAACGAGCAGTACTTC. Amino acid sequence: CSASQGFNEQYF.